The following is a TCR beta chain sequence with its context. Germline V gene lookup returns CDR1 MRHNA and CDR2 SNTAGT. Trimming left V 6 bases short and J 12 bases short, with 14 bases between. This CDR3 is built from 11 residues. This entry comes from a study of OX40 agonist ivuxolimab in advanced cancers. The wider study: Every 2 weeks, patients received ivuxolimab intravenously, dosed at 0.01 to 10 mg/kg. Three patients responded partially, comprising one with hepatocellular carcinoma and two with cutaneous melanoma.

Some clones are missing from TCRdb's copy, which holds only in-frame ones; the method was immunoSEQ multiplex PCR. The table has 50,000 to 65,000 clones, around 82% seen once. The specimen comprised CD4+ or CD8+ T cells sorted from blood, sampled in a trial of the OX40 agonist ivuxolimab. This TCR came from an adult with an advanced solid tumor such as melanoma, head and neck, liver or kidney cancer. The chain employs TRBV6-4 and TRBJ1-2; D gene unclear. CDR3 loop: CASRLGMANTF. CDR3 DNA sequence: TGTGCCAGCAGGCTCGGGATGGCTAACACCTTC.